The TCR beta chain described here comes from a study of T cell repertoires in cytomegalovirus infection. The study, taken as a whole, reports: The ex vivo response showed dominance by HLA-C-restricted CMV-specific TCR beta clonotypes.

This clonotype came up a few times. Its specificity is not known. In TCRdb, the reads were re-called with MiXCR into one record per CDR3 protein. The sample comprises 300,000 or so distinct CDR3 sequences, approximately 8.9% of which are singletons, and 2% to 3% rests with the top ten. The TCR comes from a human donor in good health (CMV status not recorded). Some clones in this sample may be carry-over from other donors' samples. Input material: PBMCs.

CDR3 loop: CASSYSIGVGNTIYF. The DNA for the CDR3 is TGTGCCAGCAGTTACTCGATAGGGGTCGGAAACACCATATATTTT. The J gene is TRBJ1-3, the V gene TRBV6-5, with D maybe TRBD1 (5 bases). CDR1 is MNHEY and CDR2 is SVGAGI in the germline V gene. Trimming pared 0 bases from V and 4 bases from J, leaving 10 bases between. This CDR3 spans 15 amino acids.